The 8 T cell receptor beta chains in this list originate from one sample, sequenced in a study of blood T cell repertoires in COVID-19. Generated by immunoSEQ multiplex PCR, the TCRdb table keeps only in-frame clones and is missing some. In the table there are just over 30,000 clones, roughly nine tenths of which are singletons. The sequenced sample consisted of peripheral blood. The receptors were sampled from a woman between 40 and 55 years old with active or convalescent COVID-19.

DNA of the CDR3: TGTGCCAGCAGGACCGGGACAGTCCATTCACCCCTCCACTTT. Translated, it gives CASRTGTVHSPLHF. The gene calls are TRBV6-5 and TRBJ1-6; 7 nucleotides agree with TRBD1. Germline CDR1 MNHEY, CDR2 SVGAGI. The CDR3 sequence is 14 residues long. Unmatched junction bases numbered 7, after V lost 6 bases and J lost 8 bases.

This clone showed up just once. The chain employs TRBV29-1 and TRBJ1-1, with 8 bases lining up with TRBD1. The germline CDR1 and CDR2 sequences are SQVTM and ANQGSEA. The CDR3 length is 12 residues. Germline trimming cut 7 bases from V and 5 bases from J; bases unmatched to any gene: 6. CDR3 residues: CSGADRETEAFF. DNA for the CDR3: TGCAGCGGGGCGGACAGGGAAACTGAAGCTTTCTTT.

CDR3 region: CSAGAGGNQPQHF. The CDR3 nucleotides are TGCAGCGCCGGTGCGGGGGGCAATCAGCCCCAGCATTTT. This chain connects TRBV29-1 to TRBJ1-5, with D perhaps matching TRBD1 (5 bases). Germline CDR1 and CDR2: SQVTM and ANQGSEA. V lost 7 bases and J lost 2, with 12 bases in between. The CDR3 runs to 13 residues. Based on the CDR3 plus reference TRBV29-1 and TRBJ1-5, the full variable domain is SAVISQKPSRDICQRGTSLTIQCQVDSQVTMMFWYRQQPGQSLTLIATANQGSEATYESGFVIDKFPISRPNLTFSTLTVSNMSPEDSSIYLCSAGAGGNQPQHFGDGTRLSIL.

V usage is TRBV7-9 and J usage is TRBJ2-1; 10 bases are shared with TRBD2. The germline CDR1 and CDR2 sequences are SEHNR and FQNEAQ (reference sequence). V lost 7 bases and J lost 7; bases outside the gene matches: 13. The CDR3 loop spans 16 amino acids. The CDR3 bases are TGTGCCAGCACCAACTTCATGGGACTAGCGTATAATGAGCAGTTCTTC. Protein: CASTNFMGLAYNEQFF.

The rearrangement links TRBV27 to TRBJ1-6; 9 positions match TRBD1. The germline V gene encodes CDR1 MNHEY and CDR2 SMNVEV (reference sequence). V was clipped by 5 bases and J by 0 bases; unmatched bases: 14. The CDR3 consists of 20 residues. CDR3 coding DNA: TGTGCCAGCAGTCCCGGGACAGGGAGAACTTCGAGCTCCTATAATTCACCCCTCCACTTT. Protein product: CASSPGTGRTSSSYNSPLHF.

The chain joins TRBV9 to TRBJ2-5; D might be TRBD1 (6 bases). This CDR3 is built from 15 residues. Trimming left V 4 bases short and J 2 bases short, with 15 bases between. Germline V gene sequence: CDR1 SGDLS, CDR2 YYNGEE. The CDR3: CASSSLGTLQETQYF. The DNA for the CDR3 is TGTGCCAGCAGCTCTCTCGGGACACTACAAGAGACCCAGTACTTC.

The rearrangement joins TRBV5-1 to TRBJ2-7; 8 positions match TRBD1. The V segment lost 4 bases and the J segment 0 bases; nucleotides outside the gene matches: 15. The germline gives CDR1 SGHRS, CDR2 YFSETQ. The CDR3 is made up of 18 amino acids. For the CDR3, the DNA is TGCGCCAGCAGCGCTCAGGGGGCCCCCGAAAAAAGCTCCTACGAGCAGTACTTC. Its translation: CASSAQGAPEKSSYEQYF.

This clone was seen only once. This sequence joins TRBV28 and TRBJ1-2, with unresolved D. V dropped 3 bases and J dropped 5 bases, with 7 bases sitting between them. This CDR3 has 12 residues. Germline-derived CDR1 and CDR2 are MDHEN and SYDVKM. The CDR3 loop is CASSFGSYGYTF. The CDR3 nucleotides are TGTGCCAGCAGTTTTGGGAGTTATGGCTACACCTTC.